The T cell receptor beta chain under discussion was sequenced for a study of human T cells and chemical hapten exposure (dated by TCRdb to the early 2020s). About the investigation overall: For sensitization, 2% DPC in acetone was applied to a 2 cm by 2 cm area of upper inner arm skin. Throughout the roughly 25-week study period, patients were also given weekly therapeutic DPC doses on the scalp. Patch testing was done on the upper back using Finn chambers containing 0.01% DPC, and results were scored after 6 days according to International Contact Dermatitis Research Group standards. The patient cohort, mostly female, included alopecia areata with under or over 50% scalp involvement, alopecia totalis and alopecia universalis. Libraries were pooled for sequencing, and variation in per-sample TCR yields was attributed mainly to small differences in library volumes within the pool. This study followed changes in the peripheral blood TCR repertoire in vivo during primary and secondary sensitization of alopecia patients to the hapten diphenylcyclopropenone (DPC). Blood samples were taken from patients before sensitization (week 0) and then at 2, 6 and about 24 weeks after DPC sensitization. Blood for TCR sequencing was provided by twenty-nine alopecia patients at one to four time points (pre-sensitization, 2, 6 and 24 weeks).

The paper's findings and limits, for the study overall: DPC sensitization did not change how many TCRs were above 1 in 1000 frequency, and no evidence was found of alterations in global repertoire structure. Compared with pre-sensitization or healthy control sets, expanded TCRs formed significantly more large CDR3 similarity clusters, which is consistent with antigen-driven responses. Patch test score was positively correlated with the number of PT1 expanded TCRs, with significance at thresholds 8, 16 and 32 but not at 4. Because all patients had alopecia, a presumed autoimmune disease, the immune response of the patients might differ from that of healthy individuals. After repeated subsampling, the strength of the expansion versus patch-test correlation and the threshold at which it became significant changed.

This specimen's time point label, per the study, means: pre-sensitization, week 0. The sample's treatment or condition label, decoded: therapeutic diphenylcyclopropenone sensitization with weekly scalp DPC. Blood at each patch-test visit was drawn before the patch test was applied. Patients were considered eligible if aged 18 to 70, diagnosed with alopecia and deemed suitable for DPC therapy, and patients were excluded if pregnant. Total RNA was extracted from unfractionated whole blood that had been collected in Tempus Blood RNA tubes. As concerns this clonotype: There is no known antigen for this receptor. No base quality values were provided; no much bigger clone lies one nucleotide off.

The CDR3 numbers 19 residues from cysteine through phenylalanine. CDR3 DNA is the only sequence kept; it has 57 bases, read in frame from the first base. CDR1 and CDR2 are read off the germline V gene as LGHNA and YSLEER. A distance of 26 bases separates the germline ends of V and J, which lose 2 bases and 5 bases respectively. Preparation of the library involved RACE. Sequencer: NextSeq 500. During library preparation, unique molecular identifiers were attached to individual cDNA molecules so that TCRs could be counted quantitatively and reproducibly. Both TCR alpha and TCR beta chains were sequenced from each blood RNA sample. As for how the authors treated the data: Samples had a median of 95,638 TCRs, with a range from roughly 20,000 to 700,000. The Decombinator software suite was used to annotate V, J and CDR3 in the TCR reads. For PS versus PT1 abundance plots, all samples were subsampled to the same number of TCRs (28,000). Expanded TCRs were defined as absent before sensitization and observed at least eight times at the 2-week time point. TCRdb reran the public reads through fastp at Q25 and MiXCR, keeping productive beta chains. Each record represents a unique CDR3 protein, reported with the most common genes and DNA among its rows. TCRdb's processing, not the authors' own work, is the source of the V and J calls. Present in this sample are approximately 370,000 distinct CDR3 sequences, 5.5% of which were seen just once. The top ten clones comprise over 6.5% of the sample.

The starting material was whole blood, obtained in connection with sensitization to the hapten diphenylcyclopropenone (DPC). The receptor's source is a woman aged 18 to 35 with alopecia areata. Some clones in this sample may be carry-over from other donors' samples. The receptor chain draws on TRBV4-3 and TRBJ2-3; the D gene is perhaps TRBD2, on 5 matching bases. The DNA sequence follows: TGCGCCAGCAGCCAAAGACTCGTTCAGCGGTCCGAAAAGGGAGATACGCAGTATTTT. Its translation is CASSQRLVQRSEKGDTQYF.